Below, one TCR beta chain is given with its context. The data stem from a study of blood T cell repertoires in COVID-19. The overall study: Acute-phase and convalescent COVID-19 samples originated in the United States, Italy and Spain. T cells, B-cell-depleted T cells, or PBMCs provided the cDNA or gDNA that served as material.

TCRdb's table, derived via immunoSEQ multiplex PCR, lists solely in-frame clones and lacks some. The sample contains under 400,000 clones, 80% to 90% of which appear only once. V shed 6 bases, J shed 5 bases, and the junction held 2 bases outside the gene matches. Germline V gene sequence: CDR1 SNHLY, CDR2 FYNNEI. CDR3 length equals 13 residues. This sequence was found in a woman under 40 with COVID-19, enrolled during active disease. The chain has TRBV2 and TRBJ1-2; 11 bases match TRBD1. The sequencing input was peripheral blood. The CDR3 here is CASRGQGGYGYTF. CDR3 DNA sequence: TGTGCCAGCAGGGGACAGGGGGGGTATGGCTACACCTTC.